The source of this T cell receptor (beta chain) is a study of shared clonotypes between healthy human individuals. Broader study findings: Clonotype sharing across donors was expected to vary with sequencing depth. Donor scarcity curtailed the genetic and exposure-history diversity represented herein.

As regards this clone: Its antigen is unidentified.

Clones were sequenced by immunoSEQ multiplex PCR, and TCRdb holds only the in-frame ones, with some missing. This sample carries over a million clones, approximately 78% of them seen once, and the ten largest clones take 0.6% to 0.75%. The receptor comes from a man in his late teens or twenties in good health. Some clones in this sample may be carry-over from other donors' samples. The source material was memory CD4+ T cells from PBMCs. Subset specified: CD45RA-negative fraction.

CDR3 in amino acids: CASSPRTLHTDTQYF. For the CDR3, the DNA is TGCGCCAGCAGCCCTCGTACTCTACACACAGATACGCAGTATTTT. The J gene is TRBJ2-3, the V gene TRBV5-1, with no clear D. Trimming removed 4 bases from V and 2 bases from J, with 14 bases in between. The germline CDR1 and CDR2 sequences are SGHRS and YFSETQ. This CDR3 has 15 amino acids.